The 16 T cell receptor beta chains below come from one sample, sequenced in a study of T cells in Graves' hyperthyroidism and ophthalmopathy. It was RNA transcripts that yielded the amplified TCR beta CDR3 regions. First-round RT-PCR of the TCR CDR3 relied on the HTBI primer set. Each CDR3 protein gets one entry after TCRdb re-called the multiplex PCR reads with MiXCR. Of more than 450,000 distinct CDR3 sequences detected, about 20% appear once; the ten largest clones hold 47%. What was sequenced was blood. All receptors derive from a man aged 40-50 years with Graves' ophthalmopathy.

This clonotype was observed a few times. This chain joins TRBV27 and TRBJ1-3, with D tentatively TRBD1 (6 bases). Germline V gene data show CDR1 as MNHEY and CDR2 as SMNVEV (reference sequence). CDR3 length equals 15 residues. The V end was cut by 6 bases, the J end by 2 bases, with 14 bases between. CDR3 coding DNA: TGTGCCAGCAGGGGGGGCACAGGGACTGGAAACACCATATATTTT. Its protein is CASRGGTGTGNTIYF.

This chain links TRBV7-9 with TRBJ2-1, with D unclear. CDR1 and CDR2 from the germline V gene are SEHNR and FQNEAQ (reference sequence). This CDR3 is 15 amino acids long. With 2 bases removed from V and 0 bases from J, the gap between germline ends came to 8 bases. CDR3 in DNA: TGTGCCAGCAGCTTAAAGGTCGGCTCCTACAATGAGCAGTTCTTC. This gives the protein CASSLKVGSYNEQFF.

There are many counts of this clonotype. V usage is TRBV16 and J usage is TRBJ1-1; D remains unclear. The CDR3 extends over 11 amino acids. Germline values: CDR1 KGHSY, CDR2 FQNENV. V lost 4 bases and J 9 bases, leaving 9 bases between the germline ends. CDR3 in amino acids: CASSPGPQAFF. In DNA, the CDR3 is TGTGCCAGCAGCCCCGGGCCCCAAGCTTTCTTT. Based on the CDR3 plus reference TRBV16 and TRBJ1-1, the full variable domain is GEEVAQTPKHLVRGEGQKAKLYCAPIKGHSYVFWYQQVLKNEFKFLISFQNENVFDETGMPKERFSAKCLPNSPCSLEIQATKLEDSAVYFCASSPGPQAFFGQGTRLTVV.

Ten or more counts support this clonotype. This sequence joins TRBV7-8 and TRBJ2-7, with D possibly TRBD2 on 5 matching bases. The V and J ends lost 5 bases and 1 base respectively, with 12 bases between them. Germline V gene sequence: CDR1 SGHVS, CDR2 FQNEAQ. The CDR3 sequence is 14 residues long. In nucleotides, the CDR3 is TGTGCCAGCAGCCGAGACTACTTATCCTACGAGCAGTACTTC. It specifies CASSRDYLSYEQYF.

This clonotype has only a few counts. The rearrangement links TRBV28 to TRBJ2-3; no reliable D call. Trimming pared 6 bases from V and 6 bases from J, leaving 16 bases between. Germline CDR1 is MDHEN and CDR2 is SYDVKM. The CDR3 extends over 14 amino acids. CDR3 nucleotide sequence: TGTGCCAGCAGCACACACCTCTTGAGGGATACGCAGTATTTT. Translated, it gives CASSTHLLRDTQYF.

This clonotype was detected many times. This chain connects TRBV28 to TRBJ1-1, with 8 bases aligning to TRBD1. Germline values: CDR1 MDHEN, CDR2 SYDVKM. Trimming cost V 6 bases and J 5 bases; bases outside gene matches: 11. The CDR3 is made up of 15 amino acids. The chain's CDR3 is CASRHSSGGLTEAFF. DNA of the CDR3: TGTGCCAGCAGGCATTCCTCAGGGGGCCTTACTGAAGCTTTCTTT.

The sample holds many counts of this clonotype. The chain is built from TRBV2 and TRBJ2-3, with TRBD2 identical over 8 bases. The junction had 5 bases not matched to a gene; V was cut back by 5 bases and J by 4 bases. Per the germline V gene, CDR1 is SNHLY and CDR2 is FYNNEI. The CDR3 runs 14 residues. In DNA, the CDR3 is TGTGCCAGCAGTTCGGGACTAGTGGCAGATACGCAGTATTTT. This codes for CASSSGLVADTQYF.

This clonotype was detected many times. The chain uses TRBV6-2 or TRBV6-3 and TRBJ2-1; the match to TRBD2 covers 10 bases. The germline CDR1 and CDR2 sequences are MNHEY and SVGEGT. After removal of 5 bases from V and 4 bases from J, the junction contained 8 bases not matched to a gene. The length of the CDR3 is 16 residues. The chain's CDR3 is CASSLSGRKSYNEQFF. The CDR3 DNA follows: TGTGCCAGCAGTCTTAGCGGGAGGAAATCGTACAATGAGCAGTTCTTC.

J is TRBJ1-5 and V is TRBV19, with no clear D. Germline CDR1 and CDR2: LNHDA and SQIVND (reference sequence). The length of the CDR3 is 12 residues. V was clipped by 3 bases and J by 7 bases, with 7 bases between them. The CDR3 sequence is CASSILSQPQHF. CDR3 in DNA: TGTGCCAGTAGTATCCTCAGCCAGCCCCAGCATTTT.

In this sample, this clonotype turned up many times. The CDR3 DNA sequence: TGTGCCAGCAGCTTTGTCCCTGTGCTTAGAAACACCGGGGAGCTGTTTTTT. It yields the protein CASSFVPVLRNTGELFF. This chain links TRBV7-2 with TRBJ2-2; D uncertain. This CDR3 contains 17 residues. V was shortened by 3 bases and J by 2 bases, with 16 bases between the two germline ends. The V gene's germline CDR1 is SGHTA and CDR2 FQGNSA.

This clonotype was observed at least ten times. The chain employs TRBV6-1 and TRBJ1-1; maybe TRBD1 (5 bases). CDR1 MNHNS and CDR2 SASEGT come from the germline V gene. The CDR3 loop spans 15 amino acids. V lost 0 bases to trimming and J lost 5 bases, with 13 bases between them. The CDR3 is CASSEAGTGGTEAFF. The DNA of the CDR3 is TGTGCCAGCAGTGAAGCGGGGACCGGGGGGACTGAAGCTTTCTTT.

This clonotype was seen repeatedly, ten times or more. The genes are TRBV6-1 and TRBJ1-1; 7 nucleotides agree with TRBD1. The germline V gene encodes CDR1 MNHNS and CDR2 SASEGT. This CDR3 has 14 amino acids. As DNA, the CDR3 is TGTGCGGGGGGGGAAGGGGGCGCGGCGGCTGAAGCTTTCTTT. It yields the protein CAGGEGGAAAEAFF.

This clonotype was seen many times. The chain couples TRBV4-2 to TRBJ2-2; D is ambiguous. The germline CDR1 and CDR2 sequences are LGHNA and YNFKEQ. The CDR3 consists of 16 residues. Trimming shortened V by 4 bases and J by 5 bases, and 17 bases separated the two germline ends. CDR3 sequence reads: CASSPPTVAGTGELFF. The DNA of the CDR3 is TGTGCCAGCAGCCCCCCGACGGTAGCTGGGACCGGGGAGCTGTTTTTT.

A word on this clonotype: A much more abundant neighbour one base away suggests this may be a read error. The genes are TRBV28 and TRBJ1-5; D unresolved. This CDR3 region has 13 residues. Trimming cost V 7 bases and J 6 bases, with 13 bases left between them. Germline V gene lookup returns CDR1 MDHEN and CDR2 SYDVKM. The DNA of the CDR3 is TGTGCCAGCAATCCTAGTCGTCTTCAGCCCCAGCATTTT. Its protein is CASNPSRLQPQHF.

This clonotype turned up a few times. The chain links TRBV12-3 or TRBV12-4 to TRBJ1-2, with TRBD1 as a possible D gene (5 bases). Deletions cut 3 bases from V and 1 base from J, with 12 bases between. The CDR3 runs to 15 residues. CDR3 in amino acids: CASSFNRGLNYGYTF. CDR3 nucleotides: TGTGCCAGCAGTTTTAACCGGGGCCTTAACTATGGCTACACCTTC.

This clonotype was seen ten or more times. The V gene is TRBV6-5, the J gene TRBJ1-1; 9 nucleotides match TRBD1. The germline V gene encodes CDR1 MNHEY and CDR2 SVGAGI. The CDR3 has 14 amino acids. The V gene end was trimmed by 4 bases and the J gene end by 5 bases; junction bases not matched to a gene: 5. The CDR3 coding sequence is TGTGCCAGCAGTTCGACAGGGGGGAAGACTGAAGCTTTCTTT. The encoded protein is CASSSTGGKTEAFF.